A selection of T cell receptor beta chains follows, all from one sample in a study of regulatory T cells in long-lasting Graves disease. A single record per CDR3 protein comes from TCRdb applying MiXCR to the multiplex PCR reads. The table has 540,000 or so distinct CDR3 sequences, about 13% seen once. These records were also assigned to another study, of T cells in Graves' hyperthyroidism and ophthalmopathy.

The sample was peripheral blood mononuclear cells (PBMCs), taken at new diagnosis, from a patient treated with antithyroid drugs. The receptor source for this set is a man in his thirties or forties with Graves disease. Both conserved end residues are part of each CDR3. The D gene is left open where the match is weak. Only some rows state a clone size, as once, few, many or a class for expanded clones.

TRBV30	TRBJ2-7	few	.	CAWMTSPHEQYF	TGTGCCTGGATGACTAGTCCGCACGAGCAGTACTTC
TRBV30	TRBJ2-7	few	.	CAWTDGILTYEQYF	TGTGCCTGGACCGATGGCATCCTTACCTACGAGCAGTACTTC
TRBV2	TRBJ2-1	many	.	CASSVASLEQFF	TGTGCCAGCAGTGTAGCTTCGCTTGAGCAGTTCTTC
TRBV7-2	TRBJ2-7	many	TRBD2	CASSLDRGRRIYEQYF	TGTGCCAGCAGCTTAGACCGCGGGAGGAGGATCTACGAGCAGTACTTC
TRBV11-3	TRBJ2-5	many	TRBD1	CASSPGTGDGETQYF	TGTGCCAGCAGCCCCGGGACAGGGGATGGAGAGACCCAGTACTTC
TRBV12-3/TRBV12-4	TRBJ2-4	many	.	CASSLRVAKNIQYF	TGTGCCAGCAGTTTGCGAGTAGCCAAAAACATTCAGTACTTC
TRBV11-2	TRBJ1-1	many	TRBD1	CASSTPGQGAEAFF	TGTGCCAGCAGCACTCCGGGACAGGGAGCTGAAGCTTTCTTT
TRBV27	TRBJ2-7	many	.	CASSSGPEYEQYF	TGTGCCAGCAGTTCCGGACCGGAGTACGAGCAGTACTTC
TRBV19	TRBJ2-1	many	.	CASSIDGGPEQFF	TGTGCCAGTAGTATAGATGGAGGGCCTGAGCAGTTCTTC
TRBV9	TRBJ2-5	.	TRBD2	CASSPEASGAFQETQYF	TGTGCCAGCAGCCCAGAGGCCAGCGGGGCCTTCCAAGAGACCCAGTACTTC
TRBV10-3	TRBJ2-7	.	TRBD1	CAISETGTGYEQYF	TGTGCCATCAGCGAAACCGGGACAGGCTACGAGCAGTACTTC
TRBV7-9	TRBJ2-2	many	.	CALGRTNTGELFF	TGTGCCTTAGGACGGACGAACACCGGGGAGCTGTTTTTT
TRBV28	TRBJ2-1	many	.	CASGRGLF	TGTGCCAGCGGCAGAGGGCTCTTC
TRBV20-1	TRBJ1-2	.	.	CSASVSYGYTF	TGCAGTGCTAGCGTCAGCTATGGCTACACCTTC
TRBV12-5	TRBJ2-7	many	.	CASGGPGQPRGDEQYF	TGTGCTAGTGGTGGGCCCGGTCAGCCCAGGGGAGACGAGCAGTACTTC
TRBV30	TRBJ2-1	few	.	CAWSVGFNEQFF	TGTGCCTGGAGTGTCGGCTTCAATGAGCAGTTCTTC
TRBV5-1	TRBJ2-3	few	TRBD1	CASSLRQGADTQYF	TGTGCCAGCAGCCTTCGACAGGGAGCAGATACGCAGTATTTT
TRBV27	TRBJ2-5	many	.	CASSSVGGRETQYF	TGTGCCAGCAGCTCCGTCGGAGGACGGGAGACCCAGTACTTC
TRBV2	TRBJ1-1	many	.	CASSGFGGLMLEAFF	TGTGCCAGCAGTGGGTTTGGGGGCCTTATGCTCGAAGCTTTCTTT
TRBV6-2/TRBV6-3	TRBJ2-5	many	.	CASSSQGGTQETQYF	TGTGCCAGCAGTAGCCAGGGGGGGACCCAAGAGACCCAGTACTTC
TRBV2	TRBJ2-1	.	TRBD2	CASSDWRESYNEQFF	TGTGCCAGCAGTGATTGGCGGGAGTCCTACAATGAGCAGTTCTTC
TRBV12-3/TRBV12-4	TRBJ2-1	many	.	CASLGGGLLFNEQFF	TGTGCCAGTCTAGGCGGGGGCCTACTCTTTAATGAGCAGTTCTTC
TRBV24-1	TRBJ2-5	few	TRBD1	CATRGTGRAETQYF	TGTGCCACCAGGGGGACAGGGCGGGCGGAGACCCAGTACTTC
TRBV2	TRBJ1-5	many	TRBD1	CASSEAGQRGERHF	TGTGCCAGCAGTGAAGCGGGACAGCGGGGGGAAAGGCATTTT
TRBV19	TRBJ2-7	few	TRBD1	CASSALDRGVYEQYF	TGTGCCAGTAGTGCCCTGGACAGGGGCGTTTACGAGCAGTACTTC
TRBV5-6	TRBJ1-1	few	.	CASSLYGEWTEAFF	TGTGCCAGCAGCTTGTACGGGGAGTGGACTGAAGCTTTCTTT
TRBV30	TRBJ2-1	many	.	CAWSTGLAYNEQFF	TGTGCCTGGAGCACGGGATTAGCCTACAATGAGCAGTTCTTC
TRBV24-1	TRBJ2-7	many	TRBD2	CATSEASGPYEQYF	TGTGCCACCAGTGAGGCTAGCGGTCCCTACGAGCAGTACTTC
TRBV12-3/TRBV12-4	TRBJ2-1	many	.	CASSPPLAVSEQFF	TGTGCCAGCAGTCCTCCTTTGGCCGTCAGTGAGCAGTTCTTC
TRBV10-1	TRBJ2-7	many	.	CASSESVTAGPYEQYF	TGCGCCAGCAGTGAGTCGGTGACAGCAGGACCCTACGAGCAGTACTTC
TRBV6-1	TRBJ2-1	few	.	CASSSSSAGHHNEQFF	TGTGCCAGCTCTAGTTCTAGCGCGGGGCACCACAATGAGCAGTTCTTC
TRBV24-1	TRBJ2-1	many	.	CATSDPDFNEQFF	TGTGCCACCAGTGATCCCGACTTCAATGAGCAGTTCTTC
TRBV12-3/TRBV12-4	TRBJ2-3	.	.	CASSATGTTDTQYF	TGTGCCAGCAGTGCCACAGGGACCACAGATACGCAGTATTTT
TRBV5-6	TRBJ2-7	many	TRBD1	CASSFQGDDEQYF	TGTGCCAGCAGCTTCCAGGGGGATGACGAGCAGTACTTC
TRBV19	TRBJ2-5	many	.	CASSVPGGQETQYF	TGTGCCAGTAGTGTCCCCGGCGGTCAAGAGACCCAGTACTTC
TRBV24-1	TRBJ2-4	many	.	CATSDPSMGNIQYF	TGTGCCACCAGTGATCCTAGCATGGGAAACATTCAGTACTTC